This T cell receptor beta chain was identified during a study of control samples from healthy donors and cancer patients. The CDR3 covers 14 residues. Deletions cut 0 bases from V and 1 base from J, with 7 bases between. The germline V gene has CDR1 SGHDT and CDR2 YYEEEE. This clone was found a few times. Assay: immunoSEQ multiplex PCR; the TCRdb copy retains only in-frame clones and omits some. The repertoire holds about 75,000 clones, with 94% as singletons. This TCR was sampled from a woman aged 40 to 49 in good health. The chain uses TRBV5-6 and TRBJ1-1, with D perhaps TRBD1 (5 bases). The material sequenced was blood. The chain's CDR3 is CASSLGQPNTEAFF. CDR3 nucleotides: TGTGCCAGCAGCTTGGGACAGCCGAACACTGAAGCTTTCTTT.